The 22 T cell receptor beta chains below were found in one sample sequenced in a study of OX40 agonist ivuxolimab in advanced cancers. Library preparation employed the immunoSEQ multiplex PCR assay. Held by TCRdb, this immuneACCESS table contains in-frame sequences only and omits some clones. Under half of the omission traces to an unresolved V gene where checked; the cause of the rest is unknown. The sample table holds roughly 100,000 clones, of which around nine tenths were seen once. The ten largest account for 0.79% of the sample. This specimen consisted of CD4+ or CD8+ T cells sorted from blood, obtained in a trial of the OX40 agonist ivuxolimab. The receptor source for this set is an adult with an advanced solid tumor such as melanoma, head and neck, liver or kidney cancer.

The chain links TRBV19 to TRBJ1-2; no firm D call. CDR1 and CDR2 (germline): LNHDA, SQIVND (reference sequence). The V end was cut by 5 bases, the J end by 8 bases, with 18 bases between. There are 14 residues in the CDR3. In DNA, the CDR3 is TGTGCCAGTAGTCGACGGGCCTCCGGTGGGGGCTACACCTTC. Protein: CASSRRASGGGYTF.

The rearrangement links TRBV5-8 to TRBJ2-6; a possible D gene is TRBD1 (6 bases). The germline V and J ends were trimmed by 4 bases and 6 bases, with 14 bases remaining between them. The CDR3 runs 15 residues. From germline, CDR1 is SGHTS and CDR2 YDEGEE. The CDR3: CASSTGQSPANVLTF. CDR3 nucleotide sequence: TGTGCCAGCAGCACAGGACAGAGTCCGGCCAACGTCCTGACTTTC.

CDR3 nucleotides: TGTGCCATCAGTGAGCAGGAAGGGAACACTGAAGCTTTCTTT. This translates into CAISEQEGNTEAFF. The V gene is TRBV10-3, the J gene TRBJ1-1; no clear D gene. The CDR3 totals 14 residues. Germline lookup yields CDR1 ENHRY and CDR2 SYGVKD. V was shortened by 2 bases and J by 1 base, with 8 bases between the two germline ends.

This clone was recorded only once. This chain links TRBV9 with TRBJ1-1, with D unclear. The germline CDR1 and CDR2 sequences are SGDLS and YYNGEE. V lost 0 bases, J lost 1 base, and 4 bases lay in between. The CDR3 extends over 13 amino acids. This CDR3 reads CASSVAANTEAFF. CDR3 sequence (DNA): TGTGCCAGCAGCGTAGCAGCGAACACTGAAGCTTTCTTT. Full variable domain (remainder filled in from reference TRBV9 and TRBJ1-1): DSGVTQTPKHLITATGQRVTLRCSPRSGDLSVYWYQQSLDQGLQFLIQYYNGEERAKGNILERFSAQQFPDLHSELNLSSLELGDSALYFCASSVAANTEAFFGQGTRLTVV.

CDR3 bases: TGTGCCAGCAGCTTAACCCGGGACAGGGTTAGCCATGAGCAGTTCTTC. This sequence encodes CASSLTRDRVSHEQFF. The chain carries TRBV7-2 and TRBJ2-1; 9 nucleotides line up with TRBD1. The CDR3 is 16 amino acids. Per germline, CDR1 SGHTA and CDR2 FQGNSA. The trim removed 2 bases at V and 8 bases at J, leaving 10 bases unmatched. The whole variable domain, remainder taken from reference TRBV7-2 and TRBJ2-1, is GAGVSQSPSNKVTEKGKDVELRCDPISGHTALYWYRQSLGQGLEFLIYFQGNSAPDKSGLPSDRFSAERTGGSVSTLTIQRTQQEDSAVYLCASSLTRDRVSHEQFFGPGTRLTVL.

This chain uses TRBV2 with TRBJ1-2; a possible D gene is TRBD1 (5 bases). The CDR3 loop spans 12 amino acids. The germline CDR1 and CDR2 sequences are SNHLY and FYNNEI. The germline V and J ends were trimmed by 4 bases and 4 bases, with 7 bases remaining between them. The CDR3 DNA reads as TGTGCCAGCAGTGGACAGATCTATGGCTACACCTTC. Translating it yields CASSGQIYGYTF.

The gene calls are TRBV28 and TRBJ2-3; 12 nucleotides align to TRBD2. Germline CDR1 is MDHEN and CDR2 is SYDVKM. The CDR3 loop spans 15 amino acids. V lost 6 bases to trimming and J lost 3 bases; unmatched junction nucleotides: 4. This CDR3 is CASRTGTSGTDTQYF. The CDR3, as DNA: TGTGCCAGCAGGACGGGGACTAGCGGGACAGATACGCAGTATTTT. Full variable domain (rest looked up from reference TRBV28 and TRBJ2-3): DVKVTQSSRYLVKRTGEKVFLECVQDMDHENMFWYRQDPGLGLRLIYFSYDVKMKEKGDIPEGYSVSREKKERFSLILESASTNQTSMYLCASRTGTSGTDTQYFGPGTRLTVL.

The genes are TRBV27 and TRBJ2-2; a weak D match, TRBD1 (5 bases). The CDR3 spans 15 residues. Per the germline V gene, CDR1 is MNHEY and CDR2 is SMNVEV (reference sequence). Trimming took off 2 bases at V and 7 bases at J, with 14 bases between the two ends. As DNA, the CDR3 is TGTGCCAGCAGTTTACGGCAGGGCTATATCGGGGAGCTGTTTTTT. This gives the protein CASSLRQGYIGELFF.

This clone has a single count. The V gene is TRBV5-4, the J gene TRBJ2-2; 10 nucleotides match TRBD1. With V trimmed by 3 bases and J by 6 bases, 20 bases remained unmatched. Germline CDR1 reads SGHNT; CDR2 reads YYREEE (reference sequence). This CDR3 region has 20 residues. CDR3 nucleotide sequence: TGTGCCAGCAGCTCGACAGGGGGCGGCGCAGGACTCCAGCGGGCCGGGGAGCTGTTTTTT. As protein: CASSSTGGGAGLQRAGELFF.

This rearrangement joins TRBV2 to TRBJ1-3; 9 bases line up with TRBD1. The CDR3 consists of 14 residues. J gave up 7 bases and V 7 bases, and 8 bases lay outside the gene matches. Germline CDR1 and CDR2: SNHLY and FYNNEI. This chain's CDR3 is CASTVDRGYNTIYF. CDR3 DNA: TGTGCCAGCACGGTGGACAGGGGCTACAACACCATATATTTT.

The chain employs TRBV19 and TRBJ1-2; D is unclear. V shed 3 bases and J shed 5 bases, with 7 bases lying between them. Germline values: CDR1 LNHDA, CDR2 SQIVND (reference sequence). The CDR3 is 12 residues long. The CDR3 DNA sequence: TGTGCCAGTAGTATTGCAGGTTATGGCTACACCTTC. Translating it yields CASSIAGYGYTF.

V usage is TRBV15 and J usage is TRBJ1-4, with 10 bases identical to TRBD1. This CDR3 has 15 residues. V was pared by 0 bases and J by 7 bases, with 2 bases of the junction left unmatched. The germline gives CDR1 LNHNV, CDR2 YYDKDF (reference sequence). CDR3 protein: CATSREGQGTEKLFF. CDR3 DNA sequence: TGTGCCACCAGCAGAGAGGGACAGGGGACTGAAAAACTGTTTTTT. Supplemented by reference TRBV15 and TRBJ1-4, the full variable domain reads DAMVIQNPRYQVTQFGKPVTLSCSQTLNHNVMYWYQQKSSQAPKLLFHYYDKDFNNEADTPDNFQSRRPNTSFCFLDIRSPGLGDTAMYLCATSREGQGTEKLFFGSGTQLSVL.

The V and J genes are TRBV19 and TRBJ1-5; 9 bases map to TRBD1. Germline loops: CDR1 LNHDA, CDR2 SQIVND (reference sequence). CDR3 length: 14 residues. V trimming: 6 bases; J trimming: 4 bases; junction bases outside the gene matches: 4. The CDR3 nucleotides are TGTGCCAGTAGGGGGACAGGGATTAATCAGCCCCAGCATTTT. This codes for CASRGTGINQPQHF.

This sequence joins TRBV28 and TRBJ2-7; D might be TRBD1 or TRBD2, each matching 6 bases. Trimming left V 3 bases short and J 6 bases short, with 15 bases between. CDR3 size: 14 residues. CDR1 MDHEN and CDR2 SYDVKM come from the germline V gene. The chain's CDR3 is CASSLVGGLGEQYF. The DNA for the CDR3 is TGTGCCAGCAGTTTGGTCGGGGGCCTGGGCGAGCAGTACTTC. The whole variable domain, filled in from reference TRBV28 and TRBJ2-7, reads DVKVTQSSRYLVKRTGEKVFLECVQDMDHENMFWYRQDPGLGLRLIYFSYDVKMKEKGDIPEGYSVSREKKERFSLILESASTNQTSMYLCASSLVGGLGEQYFGPGTRLTVT.

The CDR3 reads CASSPNEGRDRGRETQYF. In DNA form, the CDR3 reads TGTGCCAGCAGCCCGAACGAGGGCCGGGACAGGGGGCGAGAGACCCAGTACTTC. The rearrangement joins TRBV7-9 to TRBJ2-5; TRBD1 matches at 12 bases. J gave up 4 bases and V 5 bases, and 14 bases lay outside the gene matches. Germline V gives CDR1 SEHNR, CDR2 FQNEAQ (reference sequence). The CDR3 sequence is 18 residues long.

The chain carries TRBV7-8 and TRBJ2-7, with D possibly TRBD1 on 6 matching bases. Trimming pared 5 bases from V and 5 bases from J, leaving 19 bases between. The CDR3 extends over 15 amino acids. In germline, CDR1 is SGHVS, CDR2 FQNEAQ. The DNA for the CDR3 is TGTGCCAGCAGCCCCTATACCGGGACAAGGGACGAGCAGTACTTC. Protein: CASSPYTGTRDEQYF.

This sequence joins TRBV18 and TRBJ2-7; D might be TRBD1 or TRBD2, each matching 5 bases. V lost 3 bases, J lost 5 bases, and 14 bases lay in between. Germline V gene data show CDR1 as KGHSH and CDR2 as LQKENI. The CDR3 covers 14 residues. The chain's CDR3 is CASSPRGPTNEQYF. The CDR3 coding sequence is TGTGCCAGCTCACCCCGGGGCCCGACCAACGAGCAGTACTTC.

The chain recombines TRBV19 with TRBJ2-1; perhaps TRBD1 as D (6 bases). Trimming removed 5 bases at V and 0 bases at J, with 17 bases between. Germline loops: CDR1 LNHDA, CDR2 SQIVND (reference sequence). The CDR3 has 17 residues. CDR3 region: CASSPAGQLSSYNEQFF. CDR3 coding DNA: TGTGCCAGTAGTCCTGCAGGACAGCTAAGCTCCTACAATGAGCAGTTCTTC.

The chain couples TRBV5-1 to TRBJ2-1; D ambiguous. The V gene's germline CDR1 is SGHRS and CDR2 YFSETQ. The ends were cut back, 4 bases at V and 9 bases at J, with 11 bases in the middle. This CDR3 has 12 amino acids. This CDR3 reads CASSQSGVEQFF. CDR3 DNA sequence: TGCGCCAGCAGCCAGAGTGGGGTTGAGCAGTTCTTC.

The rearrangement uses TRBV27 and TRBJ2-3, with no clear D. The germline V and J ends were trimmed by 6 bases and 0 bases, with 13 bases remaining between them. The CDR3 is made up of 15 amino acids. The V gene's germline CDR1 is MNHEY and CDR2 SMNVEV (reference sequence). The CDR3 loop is CASSLKAPSTDTQYF. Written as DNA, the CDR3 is TGTGCCAGCAGCCTAAAGGCTCCTAGCACAGATACGCAGTATTTT.

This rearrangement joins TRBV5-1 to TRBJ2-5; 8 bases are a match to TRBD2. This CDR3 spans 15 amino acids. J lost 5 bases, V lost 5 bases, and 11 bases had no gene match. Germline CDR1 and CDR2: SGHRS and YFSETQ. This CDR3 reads CASRRAGAPGETQYF. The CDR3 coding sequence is TGCGCCAGCAGAAGAGCGGGGGCACCTGGGGAGACCCAGTACTTC.

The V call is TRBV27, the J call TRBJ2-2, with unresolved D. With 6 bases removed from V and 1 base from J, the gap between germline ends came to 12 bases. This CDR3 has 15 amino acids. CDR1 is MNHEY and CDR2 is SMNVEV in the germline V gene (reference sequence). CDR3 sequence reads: CASSQIRGNTGELFF. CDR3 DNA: TGTGCCAGCAGCCAGATCCGAGGGAACACCGGGGAGCTGTTTTTT.